This TCR beta chain is drawn from a study of blood T cell repertoires in COVID-19. In the study overall: Researchers got acute and convalescent COVID-19 samples from the United States, Italy and Spain. The cDNA or gDNA used as material had been derived from T cells, B-cell-depleted T cells, or PBMCs.

This clone came up a few times. In the study's own analysis: For nucleated cells, counts were estimated from reference gene primer amplification. Assay: immunoSEQ multiplex PCR; the TCRdb copy retains only in-frame clones and omits some. Clone size and the V and J calls come from that table; the DNA yielded D and trimming. The table has about 150,000 clones, 79% seen once. CDR3 length: 13 residues. The V gene end was trimmed by 6 bases and the J gene end by 3 bases; junction bases not matched to a gene: 4. The germline V gene has CDR1 MNHNS and CDR2 SASEGT. The receptor was isolated from a man in his fifties with active or convalescent COVID-19. The V call is TRBV6-1, the J call TRBJ2-7; 8 bases are a match to TRBD2. The sequenced sample consisted of peripheral blood. CDR3 in DNA: TGTGCCAGCAGCACCGGGACTAGCTACGAGCAGTACTTC. This codes for CASSTGTSYEQYF.